This passage covers 30 T cell receptor beta chains from one sample sequenced in a study of blood T cell repertoires in COVID-19. Assay: immunoSEQ multiplex PCR; the TCRdb copy retains only in-frame clones and omits some. The repertoire holds roughly 120,000 clones, with 75% to 90% as singletons. Sequenced input: peripheral blood. The source of these receptors is a human donor in a cohort sampled during active COVID-19.

This clone was detected only a few times. The V gene is TRBV14, the J gene TRBJ1-1; possible D gene TRBD1, 5 bases. The ends were cut back, 4 bases at V and 7 bases at J, with 7 bases in the middle. The CDR3 is made up of 11 amino acids. The germline CDR1 and CDR2 sequences are SGHDN and FVKESK. CDR3 nucleotide sequence: TGTGCCAGCAGCCTGGGGCGTGAAGCTTTCTTT. It encodes CASSLGREAFF.

This rearrangement joins TRBV2 to TRBJ1-5; TRBD1 is a possible D gene (5 bases). CDR3 length: 14 amino acids. V lost 4 bases to trimming and J lost 5 bases, with 12 bases between them. Germline CDR1 is SNHLY and CDR2 is FYNNEI. The CDR3, as DNA: TGTGCCAGCAGTGTCTCAGGGATCGATCAGCCCCAGCATTTT. This sequence encodes CASSVSGIDQPQHF.

This clone was detected only a few times. The chain carries TRBV7-3 and TRBJ1-5, with TRBD1 matching over 7 bases. Per germline, CDR1 SGHTA and CDR2 FQGTGA. This CDR3 spans 16 amino acids. Unmatched junction bases numbered 9, after V lost 5 bases and J lost 2 bases. The CDR3 loop reads CASSPPDRAGNQPQHF. Written as DNA, the CDR3 is TGTGCCAGCAGCCCTCCCGACAGGGCCGGCAATCAGCCCCAGCATTTT.

J is TRBJ2-1 and V is TRBV11-2; no definite D call. V was clipped by 1 base and J by 3 bases, with 19 bases between them. Germline assignment: CDR1 SGHAT and CDR2 FQNNGV. The CDR3 contains 18 residues. The CDR3 DNA is TGTGCCAGCAGCTTAGTCGCTGTGATAGTTCGAGACTACAATGAGCAGTTCTTC. This encodes CASSLVAVIVRDYNEQFF.

The chain employs TRBV10-3 and TRBJ1-5; D remains unclear. Germline V gene data show CDR1 as ENHRY and CDR2 as SYGVKD. The CDR3 length is 12 residues. V lost 11 bases and J lost 3, with 11 bases in between. CDR3 residues: CAVQSPNQPQHF. Written as DNA, the CDR3 is TGTGCCGTACAAAGTCCCAATCAGCCCCAGCATTTT.

The chain is built from TRBV14 and TRBJ1-2; D perhaps matches TRBD1 (5 bases). V was cut by 1 base and J by 6 bases, with 15 bases left in between. CDR1 and CDR2 (germline): SGHDN, FVKESK. CDR3 length: 15 residues. As DNA, the CDR3 is TGTGCCAGCAGCCAAGCTCGCCAGGGTGCAAATGGCTACACCTTC. Its translation is CASSQARQGANGYTF.

J is TRBJ1-2 and V is TRBV7-8; 8 nucleotides align to TRBD1. Germline V lookup: CDR1 SGHVS, CDR2 FQNEAQ. The CDR3 spans 17 residues. V lost 4 bases and J lost 3; bases outside the gene matches: 13. The CDR3 region is CASSYPGQGGLDYGYTF. CDR3 sequence (DNA): TGTGCCAGCAGCTACCCAGGACAGGGAGGGTTAGACTATGGCTACACCTTC.

This clone was observed a single time. The J gene is TRBJ2-5, the V gene TRBV6-8; TRBD1 matches at 10 bases. The CDR3 sequence is 16 residues long. Germline values: CDR1 MNHGY, CDR2 SAAAGT. The ends lost 5 bases at V and 7 bases at J; junction bases unmatched: 13. The CDR3 DNA reads TGTGCCAGCAGTAACCCCCGGGACAGGGGAAAATGGACCCAGTACTTC. Its protein product is CASSNPRDRGKWTQYF.

The V gene is TRBV21-1, the J gene TRBJ1-5; the table's TRBD1 call for D was not verified on the DNA. TRBV21-1 is a pseudogene locus. CDR3 length: 17 residues. The CDR3 sequence: CASSTRDRVRGNQPQHF. DNA for the CDR3: TGTGCCAGCAGCACGCGAGACAGGGTAAGGGGAAATCAGCCCCAGCATTTT.

This clone was picked up one time. The chain recombines TRBV18 with TRBJ2-7; tentatively, D is TRBD1 (5 bases). This CDR3 has 14 amino acids. Between the trimmed V and J ends, which lost 2 bases and 2 bases, there was a span of 10 bases. CDR1 and CDR2 from the germline V gene are KGHSH and LQKENI. CDR3 in DNA: TGTGCCAGCTCACCAAAGACAGTTACCTACGAGCAGTACTTC. Its protein product is CASSPKTVTYEQYF. Filled out from reference TRBV18 and TRBJ2-7, the complete variable domain reads NAGVMQNPRHLVRRRGQEARLRCSPMKGHSHVYWYRQLPEEGLKFMVYLQKENIIDESGMPKERFSAEFPKEGPSILRIQQVVRGDSAAYFCASSPKTVTYEQYFGPGTRLTVT.

The rearrangement uses TRBV4-2 and TRBJ2-7; unclear D gene. Trimming removed 0 bases from V and 5 bases from J, with 11 bases in between. CDR1 is LGHNA and CDR2 is YNFKEQ in the germline V gene. The CDR3 consists of 14 residues. The chain's CDR3 is CASSQDQPPNEQYF. Here the CDR3 DNA reads TGTGCCAGCAGCCAAGACCAACCCCCTAACGAGCAGTACTTC.

The CDR3 is CASSPGTGGGGANVLTF. CDR3 bases: TGTGCCAGCAGCCCGGGGACAGGGGGCGGTGGGGCCAACGTCCTGACTTTC. The V and J genes are TRBV4-2 and TRBJ2-6, with 12 bases that match TRBD1. Germline V gene data show CDR1 as LGHNA and CDR2 as YNFKEQ. The V and J ends lost 4 bases and 3 bases, in that order; junction bases with no gene match: 4. CDR3 size: 17 residues.

The chain couples TRBV11-3 to TRBJ2-1, with D possibly matching TRBD2 (5 bases). Germline-derived CDR1 and CDR2 are SGHNT and YENEEA. The V gene lost 5 bases and the J gene lost 8 bases, with 10 bases spanning the gap. The CDR3 totals 12 residues. The CDR3 sequence is CASSLLGDEQFF. The CDR3 coding sequence is TGTGCCAGCAGCCTACTAGGAGATGAGCAGTTCTTC.

This clone was recorded a few times. CDR3 bases: TGTGCCAGCTCACCACCTGCTGCAGGGGGCTACGAGCAGTACTTC. Translating gives CASSPPAAGGYEQYF. The chain joins TRBV18 to TRBJ2-7; 7 bases fit TRBD1. CDR3 length: 15 residues. Trimming cost V 0 bases and J 3 bases; bases outside gene matches: 5. CDR1 KGHSH and CDR2 LQKENI come from the germline V gene. The full variable domain, in which reference TRBV18 and TRBJ2-7 provide the parts outside the CDR3, is NAGVMQNPRHLVRRRGQEARLRCSPMKGHSHVYWYRQLPEEGLKFMVYLQKENIIDESGMPKERFSAEFPKEGPSILRIQQVVRGDSAAYFCASSPPAAGGYEQYFGPGTRLTVT.

The chain employs TRBV19 and TRBJ2-7, with TRBD1 matching over 7 bases. The CDR3 is 15 residues long. The junction had 11 bases not matched to a gene; V was cut back by 7 bases and J by 2 bases. Germline CDR1 reads LNHDA; CDR2 reads SQIVND (reference sequence). CDR3 in amino acids: CASTPGPGQTYEQYF. The DNA for the CDR3 is TGTGCCAGTACCCCCGGGCCGGGACAGACCTACGAGCAGTACTTC.

V gene TRBV12-5 combines with J gene TRBJ1-2; no clear D. Between the trimmed V and J ends, which lost 2 bases and 1 base, there was a span of 17 bases. The germline V gene encodes CDR1 LGHNT and CDR2 FRNRAP. This CDR3 comprises 17 residues. CDR3 loop: CASGLLELVDNNYGYTF. The CDR3 region has the DNA TGTGCTAGTGGTTTGTTGGAGTTAGTGGATAATAACTATGGCTACACCTTC.

In its sample, this clone was seen once. The V call is TRBV3-1 (or the pseudogene TRBV3-2), the J call TRBJ2-1; 10 bases align to TRBD2. V lost 4 bases and J lost 8; bases outside the gene matches: 14. The CDR3 totals 17 residues. Germline values: CDR1 LGHDT, CDR2 YNNKEL (reference sequence). The CDR3 reads CASSPLAWLAGAYEQFF. The CDR3 bases are TGTGCCAGCAGCCCGCTCGCTTGGCTAGCGGGAGCTTATGAGCAGTTCTTC.

The chain has TRBV5-1 and TRBJ2-5, with D perhaps TRBD1 (5 bases). V was pared by 4 bases and J by 4 bases, with 17 bases between. The germline V gene has CDR1 SGHRS and CDR2 YFSETQ. The CDR3 is made up of 15 amino acids. This CDR3 reads CASSARPQGPETQYF. CDR3 nucleotide sequence: TGCGCCAGCAGCGCCCGACCCCAGGGCCCAGAGACCCAGTACTTC.

In DNA form, the CDR3 reads TGTGCCAGCAGTCTCCCGGACAGGGGGCAGAAAGCTTTCTTT. Its protein product is CASSLPDRGQKAFF. The rearrangement links TRBV28 to TRBJ1-1, with TRBD1 matching over 11 bases. Germline lookup yields CDR1 MDHEN and CDR2 SYDVKM. J lost 9 bases, V lost 5 bases, and 8 bases had no gene match. The CDR3 runs 14 residues.

The chain joins TRBV25-1 to TRBJ2-5; tentative D call: TRBD1 (6 bases). Germline values: CDR1 MGHDK, CDR2 SYGVNS. Trimming removed 2 bases from V and 2 bases from J, with 12 bases in between. The CDR3 contains 15 residues. For the CDR3, the DNA is TGTGCCAGCAGTGAACTGAGGACAGTTCAAGAGACCCAGTACTTC. Its translation is CASSELRTVQETQYF.

This chain links TRBV19 with TRBJ1-1; tentative D call: TRBD1 (6 bases). V was shortened by 9 bases and J by 1 base, with 12 bases between the two germline ends. This CDR3 has 13 residues. CDR1 and CDR2 (germline): LNHDA, SQIVND (reference sequence). The CDR3 is CASRRGGNTEAFF. CDR3 coding DNA: TGTGCCAGCCGGAGGGGGGGGAACACTGAAGCTTTCTTT.

CDR3 coding DNA: TGTGCCAGCAGCTTGAAGGGAGAAGAGACCCAGTACTTC. Protein: CASSLKGEETQYF. This chain joins TRBV5-4 and TRBJ2-5; D perhaps matches TRBD2 (5 bases). Per germline, CDR1 SGHNT and CDR2 YYREEE (reference sequence). This CDR3 is built from 13 residues. Trimming left V 1 base short and J 3 bases short, with 7 bases between.

V gene TRBV12-3 or TRBV12-4 combines with J gene TRBJ2-7; D gene unclear. The CDR3 consists of 12 residues. V dropped 2 bases and J dropped 2 bases, with 4 bases sitting between them. The DNA for the CDR3 is TGTGCCAGCAGTTTATCGGCCTACGAGCAGTACTTC. It specifies CASSLSAYEQYF.

This chain links TRBV9 with TRBJ1-6; 10 nucleotides line up with TRBD1. The CDR3 contains 20 residues. The junction had 16 bases not matched to a gene; V was cut back by 3 bases and J by 4 bases. Germline V gene sequence: CDR1 SGDLS, CDR2 YYNGEE. The CDR3 region has the DNA TGTGCCAGCAGCGCCCCTGTAGGGACAGGGGAAGATAGTTATAATTCACCCCTCCACTTT. It translates to CASSAPVGTGEDSYNSPLHF.

The V gene is TRBV15, the J gene TRBJ2-3, with D unclear. V was pared by 2 bases and J by 5 bases, with 5 bases between. The CDR3 sequence is 12 residues long. Germline CDR1 is LNHNV and CDR2 is YYDKDF (reference sequence). CDR3 coding DNA: TGTGCCACCAGCAGACGCGGAGATACGCAGTATTTT. Translated, it gives CATSRRGDTQYF. Together with reference TRBV15 and TRBJ2-3, the CDR3 gives the full variable domain: DAMVIQNPRYQVTQFGKPVTLSCSQTLNHNVMYWYQQKSSQAPKLLFHYYDKDFNNEADTPDNFQSRRPNTSFCFLDIRSPGLGDTAMYLCATSRRGDTQYFGPGTRLTVL.

V gene TRBV13 combines with J gene TRBJ2-2; possibly TRBD1 for D (5 bases). Trimming removed 1 base at V and 3 bases at J, with 12 bases between. The CDR3 length is 16 residues. From germline, CDR1 is PRHDT and CDR2 FYEKMQ (reference sequence). Here the CDR3 DNA reads TGTGCCAGCAGCTTAGTTAAGGGGTTGTACACCGGGGAGCTGTTTTTT. It translates to CASSLVKGLYTGELFF.

This rearrangement joins TRBV5-4 to TRBJ2-2; 8 bases map to TRBD2. The CDR3 is 16 amino acids. Trimming cost V 4 bases and J 4 bases; bases outside gene matches: 9. Germline V gives CDR1 SGHNT, CDR2 YYREEE (reference sequence). The CDR3 DNA reads as TGTGCCAGCAGCCGGGGACTAGAAAGTACCACCGGGGAGCTGTTTTTT. Its translation: CASSRGLESTTGELFF.

V is TRBV11-2 and J is TRBJ2-3; possible D gene TRBD2, 5 bases. V was shortened by 3 bases and J by 0 bases, with 10 bases between the two germline ends. Germline V gene lookup returns CDR1 SGHAT and CDR2 FQNNGV. The CDR3 is made up of 15 amino acids. CDR3: CASSLSGTSTDTQYF. The CDR3 bases are TGTGCCAGCAGCTTGAGCGGAACTAGCACAGATACGCAGTATTTT.

This chain links TRBV11-3 with TRBJ2-5, with TRBD2 identical over 11 bases. Looked up from germline, CDR1 is SGHNT and CDR2 is YENEEA. The CDR3 is 15 residues long. V lost 5 bases to trimming and J lost 0 bases; unmatched junction nucleotides: 2. The CDR3 DNA follows: TGTGCCAGCAGCCTGGGACTAGCGGACCAAGAGACCCAGTACTTC. Its protein is CASSLGLADQETQYF.

J is TRBJ1-1 and V is TRBV29-1, with no clear D. V was trimmed by 3 bases and J by 2 bases, leaving 16 bases between them. The CDR3 loop spans 15 amino acids. Germline V lookup: CDR1 SQVTM, CDR2 ANQGSEA. Here the CDR3 reads CSVETQYGSNTEAFF. The CDR3 DNA reads TGCAGCGTTGAGACACAGTATGGGTCCAACACTGAAGCTTTCTTT.